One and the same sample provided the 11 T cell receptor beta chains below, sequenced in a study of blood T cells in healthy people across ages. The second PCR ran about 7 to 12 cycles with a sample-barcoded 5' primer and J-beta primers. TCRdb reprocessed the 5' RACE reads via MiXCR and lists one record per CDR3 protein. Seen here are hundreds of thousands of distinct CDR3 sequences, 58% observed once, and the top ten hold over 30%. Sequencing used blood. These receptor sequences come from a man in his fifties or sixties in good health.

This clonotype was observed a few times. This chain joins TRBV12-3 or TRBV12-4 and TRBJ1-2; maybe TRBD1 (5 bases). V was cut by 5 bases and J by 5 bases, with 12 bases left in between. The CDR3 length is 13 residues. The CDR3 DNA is TGTGCCAGCAGTCCGGGACCCGGGTATGGCTACACCTTC. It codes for CASSPGPGYGYTF.

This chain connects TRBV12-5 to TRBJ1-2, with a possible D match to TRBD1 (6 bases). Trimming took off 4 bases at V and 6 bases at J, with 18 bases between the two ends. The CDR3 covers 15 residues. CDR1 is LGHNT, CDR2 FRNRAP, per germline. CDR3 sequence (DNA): TGTGCTAGTGGTTGGACTGGGGGGGCCCAAGATGGCTACACCTTC. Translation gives CASGWTGGAQDGYTF.

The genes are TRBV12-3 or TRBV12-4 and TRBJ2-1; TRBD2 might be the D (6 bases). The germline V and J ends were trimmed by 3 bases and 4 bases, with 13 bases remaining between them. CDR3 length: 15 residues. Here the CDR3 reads CASSFQTSIYNEQFF. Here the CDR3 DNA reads TGTGCCAGCAGTTTCCAGACTAGTATTTACAATGAGCAGTTCTTC.

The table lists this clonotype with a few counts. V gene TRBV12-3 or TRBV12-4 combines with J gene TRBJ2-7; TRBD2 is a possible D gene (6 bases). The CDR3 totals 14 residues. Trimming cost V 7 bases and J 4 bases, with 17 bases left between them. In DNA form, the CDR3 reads TGTGCCAGCACCCTCCGGCAGGGAGGTTACGAGCAGTACTTC. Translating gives CASTLRQGGYEQYF.

The CDR3 sequence is CASSSGLAGNEQYF. DNA of the CDR3: TGTGCCAGCAGTTCGGGACTAGCGGGGAATGAGCAGTACTTC. The chain couples TRBV6-5 to TRBJ2-5; 13 bases align to TRBD2. Unmatched junction bases numbered 7, after V lost 4 bases and J lost 11 bases. The CDR3 is made up of 14 amino acids. Germline V gene lookup returns CDR1 MNHEY and CDR2 SVGAGI.

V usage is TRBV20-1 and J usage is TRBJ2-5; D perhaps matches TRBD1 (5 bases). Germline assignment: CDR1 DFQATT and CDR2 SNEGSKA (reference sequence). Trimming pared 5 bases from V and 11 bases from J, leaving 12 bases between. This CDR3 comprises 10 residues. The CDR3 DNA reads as TGCAGTGCTCCCCAGGGCCAGCAGTACTTC. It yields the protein CSAPQGQQYF.

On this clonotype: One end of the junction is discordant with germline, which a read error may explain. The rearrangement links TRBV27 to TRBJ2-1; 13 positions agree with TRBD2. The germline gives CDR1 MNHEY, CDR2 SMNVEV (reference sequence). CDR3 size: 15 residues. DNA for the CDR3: TGTGCCGGCAGCCCGACTAGCGGGGGGTTTTATGAGCAGTTCTTC. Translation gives CAGSPTSGGFYEQFF.

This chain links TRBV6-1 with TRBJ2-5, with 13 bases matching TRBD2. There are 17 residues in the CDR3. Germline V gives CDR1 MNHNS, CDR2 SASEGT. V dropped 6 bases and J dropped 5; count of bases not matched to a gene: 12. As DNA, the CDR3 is TGTGCCAGCAGCCCCGGGACTAGCGGGGCCCCGGGCGAGACCCAGTACTTC. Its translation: CASSPGTSGAPGETQYF.

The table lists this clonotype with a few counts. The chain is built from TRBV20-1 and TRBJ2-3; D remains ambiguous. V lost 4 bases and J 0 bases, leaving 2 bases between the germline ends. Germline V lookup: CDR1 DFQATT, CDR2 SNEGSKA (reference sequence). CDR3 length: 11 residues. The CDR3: CSATSTDTQYF. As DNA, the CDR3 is TGCAGTGCTACGAGCACAGATACGCAGTATTTT.

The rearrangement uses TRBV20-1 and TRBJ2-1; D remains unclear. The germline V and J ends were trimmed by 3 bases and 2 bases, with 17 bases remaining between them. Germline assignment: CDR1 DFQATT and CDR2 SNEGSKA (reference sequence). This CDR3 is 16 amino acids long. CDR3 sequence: CSARDGQAKPYNEQFF. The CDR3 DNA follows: TGCAGTGCTAGGGATGGGCAGGCAAAACCCTACAATGAGCAGTTCTTC.

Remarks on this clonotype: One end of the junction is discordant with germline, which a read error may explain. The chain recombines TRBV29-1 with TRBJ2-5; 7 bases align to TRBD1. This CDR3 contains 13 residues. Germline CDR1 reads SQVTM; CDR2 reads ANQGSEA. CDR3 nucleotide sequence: TGCGGCGTGGCAACAGGGGCGAAAGAGACCCAGTACTTC. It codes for CGVATGAKETQYF.